This T cell receptor (beta chain) derives from a study of naive and memory T cell subsets (dated 2017 in TCRdb). A note on the overall study: The study applied an open-source, UMI-based TCR alpha and beta sequencing pipeline to sorted naive and memory peripheral blood T cell subsets. RNA was DNase-treated and reverse transcribed with TCR constant-region primers, mostly using SuperScript III. The results of the functional CMV T cell responses matched the IgG serology results in every case. The research as a whole found: After error correction, only a single occurrence was seen for over 95% of naive TCR sequences, so much steeper abundance distributions were produced than in memory subsets. The repertoire findings for the naive and memory subsets could not be validated, as no ground truth was available. Single alpha or beta chain sequences, rather than paired alpha/beta receptors, were used to define clonotypes. In both CD4 and CD8 cells, the Gini index increased while Shannon and inverse Simpson diversity decreased from naive through CM, EM and EMRA. TCR abundance followed a power law with an exponent that was different for naive and memory subsets but consistent across the three individuals. RNA-based TCR counts may be influenced by expression changes linked to T cell activation and differentiation.

Of note for this clonotype: The clone's antigen remains unknown. It has no much larger one-base neighbor in the sample; base qualities were not kept.

From a lookup of the germline V gene, CDR1 and CDR2 are MNHNS and SASEGT. V sheds 4 bases and J sheds 6 bases, leaving 13 bases between their ends. The CDR3 numbers 13 residues from cysteine through phenylalanine. Only the CDR3 region is kept as DNA, spanning 39 bases read in frame from base 1. TCR alpha and beta chain libraries were amplified separately from the second PCR step onward. Donor CMV status was determined by IFNgamma production from CD4+ T cells after overnight stimulation of fresh PBMCs with CMV viral lysate. Using Miltenyi beads, CD4 T cells were first positively selected, and CD8 T cells were then positively selected from the CD4-negative fraction. After staining for CD3, CD4, CD8, CD45RA, CD27 and a live/dead dye, cells were sorted on a BD Aria II into four subsets based on CD45RA and CD27. A few healthy volunteers provided blood, and the blood of each volunteer was split into CD4 and CD8 T cells and then into four differentiation subsets. Roughly 0.11 L of peripheral blood was collected from each donor, and PBMC were isolated by Ficoll-Paque PLUS density-gradient centrifugation. Sorted cells were lysed in RLT buffer, and RNA was extracted with a Qiagen RNeasy kit and stored at -80°C.

Libraries came from UMI-ligation and nested PCR. To cover both TRBC1 and TRBC2, the beta constant-region primer consisted of an equimolar mix of two oligonucleotides. The ligated cDNA went through four rounds of PCR with nested alpha and beta constant-region primers together with the SP2 primer. T4 RNA ligase 1 ligated a single-stranded oligonucleotide carrying the SP2 primer and a 12-nucleotide UMI to the cDNA 3' end. Incubation of the ligation reaction was carried out at 16 degrees C for roughly 20-25 hours. PCR2 was typically run as a SYBR Green qPCR and stopped at a predetermined threshold to prevent over-amplification. Every purification after the first one was done using Agencourt AMPure XP magnetic beads. Library amounts were measured by Qubit and library quality was assessed on a TapeStation, where the main peak was expected at around 650 bp. Pooled libraries were sequenced on an Illumina MiSeq with v2 2x251 paired-end kits, typically giving roughly 0.95-2.1 million reads per sample. Libraries were pooled at around 4 nM per sample, and roughly 4.5-7.5% PhiX was added to improve cluster recognition. On the authors' methods: Decombinator assigned V and J genes to Demultiplexor-processed FASTQ reads by tag matching, allowing a single base-pair mismatch. UMIs were used by Collapsinator to correct both sequencing errors and frequency errors arising from PCR heterogeneity. CDR3Translator translated TCRs and extracted CDR3s from the conserved cysteine to the FGXG phenylalanine, flagging non-productive sequences. Gini, Shannon entropy and inverse Simpson indices were calculated on repertoires that had been subsampled to equal numbers of UMI-defined TCRs. Within the linear range, a power law was fitted by maximum likelihood to the distributions of clonotype abundance. On one naive CD8 sample, the pipeline and MIGEC gave similar UMI counts, unique TCR numbers and clonal distributions. The repertoires were searched for approximately 7,000 CMV-associated CDR3 sequences that had been compiled from VDJdb and a published dataset. TCRdb cleaned the public reads at Q25 with fastp, built clones with MiXCR and kept in-frame beta chains. Rows matching on CDR3 protein sequence are summarized as one entry with the most common DNA and genes. TCRdb, not the authors, supplied the V and J calls. Within this sample are 95,000 to 150,000 distinct CDR3 sequences, with 36% of them counted one time only. 0.8% to 1% of the sample is held by the ten biggest clonotypes.

The chain is made from TRBV6-1 and TRBJ2-7; a tentative D call is TRBD2 (5 bases match). The sequence was collected from a human donor in good health. The specimen sequenced was central memory CD4+ T cells from blood. The cell subset or site label for this specimen denotes: central memory, CD45RA- CD27+. The CDR3 region reads CASSGGFFVEQYF. The nucleotide sequence is TGTGCCAGCAGTGGCGGGTTCTTCGTCGAGCAGTACTTC.